The rows below give T cell receptor beta chains drawn from one sample of a study of T-cell reconstitution after alpha-beta-depleted transplantation in children. TCRdb passed the PCR reads through MiXCR, listing each CDR3 protein once. The sample lists about 540,000 distinct CDR3 sequences; approximately 16% were seen once. The input for sequencing was PBMCs from the stem cell graft donor, taken from the stem cell graft. All receptors derive from a human donor who donated a stem cell graft to a child with acute lymphoblastic leukemia. The CDR3 runs from the conserved cysteine through the conserved F or W. A D gene is named only where the DNA matches it firmly. Size tells how often a clone was seen (once, few, many) or the class of an expanded clone, and some rows leave it out.

CDR3 length,V gene,D gene,J gene,clone size,CDR3 DNA,CDR3 protein
11,TRBV29-1,NA,TRBJ2-1,NA,TGCAGTTGGTACGGGTACAATGAGCAGTTCTTC,CSWYGYNEQFF
16,TRBV2,NA,TRBJ1-5,NA,TGTGCCAGCAGTGAAATCCGACAGTCTGGCAATCAGCCCCAGCATTTT,CASSEIRQSGNQPQHF
13,TRBV27,NA,TRBJ2-7,few,TGTGCCAGCAGTTTCATCGAGGGCTACGAGCAGTACTTC,CASSFIEGYEQYF
15,TRBV4-1,TRBD1,TRBJ1-6,few,TGCGCCAGCAGCCAAGAGATGGGACAGGGGTCACCCCTCCACTTT,CASSQEMGQGSPLHF
14,TRBV11-2,NA,TRBJ2-7,few,TGTGCCAGCAGCTTAGGGAGCTGGACCTACGAGCAGTACTTC,CASSLGSWTYEQYF
12,TRBV7-9,NA,TRBJ2-1,few,TGTGCCAGCAGCTTAGCGAATGGCGGGCAGTTCTTC,CASSLANGGQFF
11,TRBV29-1,NA,TRBJ2-1,many,TGCAGCGTTCCGGAGCCCAATGAGCAGTTCTTC,CSVPEPNEQFF
15,TRBV6-1,NA,TRBJ2-1,NA,TGTGCCAGCAGTGGTTCTGTTCACTCCTACAATGAGCAGTTCTTC,CASSGSVHSYNEQFF
17,TRBV4-1,TRBD2,TRBJ2-5,few,TGCGCCAGCAGCCCCGGGTTAGCGGGAGGGCCTTGGGAGACCCAGTACTTC,CASSPGLAGGPWETQYF
13,TRBV4-1,TRBD1,TRBJ2-7,many,TGCGCCAGCAGCCCCCAGGGGGTCTACGAGCAGTACTTC,CASSPQGVYEQYF
18,TRBV5-1,TRBD2,TRBJ2-5,NA,TGCGCCAGCAGCCATAGGACTAGCGGGAGAGGGGATCAAGAGACCCAGTACTTC,CASSHRTSGRGDQETQYF
14,TRBV25-1,NA,TRBJ2-5,NA,TGTGCCAGCAGCCATCCTCAGGGGAGTCAGACCCAGTACTTC,CASSHPQGSQTQYF
14,TRBV3-1,NA,TRBJ2-5,NA,TGTGCCAGCAGACTGAGCGGTCAACGGAAGGCCCAGTACTTC,CASRLSGQRKAQYF
15,TRBV20-1,TRBD1,TRBJ1-5,few,TGCAGTGCTATCCGGACAGGGGATAGCAATCAGCCCCAGCATTTT,CSAIRTGDSNQPQHF
14,TRBV5-1,TRBD1,TRBJ2-5,NA,TGCGCCAGCAGCTCGGGACAGGGGACAGAGACCCAGTACTTC,CASSSGQGTETQYF
16,TRBV5-1,NA,TRBJ2-5,few,TGCGCCAGCAGCTTGGAAGGGTCCCGTGGGGCCGCGTCCCAGTACTTC,CASSLEGSRGAASQYF
15,TRBV5-6,TRBD1,TRBJ2-2,few,TGTGCCAGCAGCTTGGCCCGACAGGGAACCGGGGAGCTGTTTTTT,CASSLARQGTGELFF
17,TRBV20-1,NA,TRBJ1-4,few,TGCAGTGCTAGAGATCGGCAGGGATTTGCAACTAATGAAAAACTGTTTTTT,CSARDRQGFATNEKLFF
16,TRBV9,TRBD2,TRBJ2-3,few,TGTGCCAGCAGCGTAGCGGATAGCGGGAGAACAGATACGCAGTATTTT,CASSVADSGRTDTQYF
14,TRBV29-1,NA,TRBJ1-1,few,TGCAGCGTTCGGGGGGAGCAGGGCACCACTGAAGCTTTCTTT,CSVRGEQGTTEAFF
14,TRBV6-5,NA,TRBJ2-2,few,TGTGCCAGCAGTTACCCAACAGGAACCGGGGAGCTGTTTTTT,CASSYPTGTGELFF
14,TRBV5-1,NA,TRBJ1-2,few,TGCGCCAGCAGCTTCGAGGGCTTTGGCTATGGCTACACCTTC,CASSFEGFGYGYTF
17,TRBV27,NA,TRBJ2-1,few,TGTGCCAGCACCCTATTTAGCGCAAGACCCGCCTACAATGAGCAGTTCTTC,CASTLFSARPAYNEQFF
15,TRBV5-1,NA,TRBJ1-1,NA,TGCGCCAGCAGCTTGTCAGGGACCCCGAACACTGAAGCTTTCTTT,CASSLSGTPNTEAFF
14,TRBV12-3/TRBV12-4,NA,TRBJ2-2,few,TGTGCCAGCAGTTGGGCAGGGGAACCCGGGGAGCTGTTTTTT,CASSWAGEPGELFF
15,TRBV12-3/TRBV12-4,NA,TRBJ1-5,NA,TGTGCCAGCAGTTTAACAGGGTTCGGCAATCAGCCCCAGCATTTT,CASSLTGFGNQPQHF
16,TRBV15,TRBD2,TRBJ2-7,NA,TGTGCCACCAGCTACCCTGGGGGGCTAGCGGGAAACGAGCAGTACTTC,CATSYPGGLAGNEQYF
11,TRBV20-1,NA,TRBJ1-1,few,TGCAGTGCCAAAGTTCGCCCTGAAGCTTTCTTT,CSAKVRPEAFF
16,TRBV7-2,TRBD1,TRBJ2-4,NA,TGTGCCAGCAGCCCTCCCCGGTCCGGGACAGAAAACATTCAGTACTTC,CASSPPRSGTENIQYF
18,TRBV4-1,TRBD2,TRBJ2-2,NA,TGCGCCAGCAGCCCCTTCGGACTAGCGGGAGGAAGTACCGGGGAGCTGTTTTTT,CASSPFGLAGGSTGELFF
12,TRBV9,NA,TRBJ2-3,many,TGTGCCAGCAGTGCCCTCACAGATACGCAGTATTTT,CASSALTDTQYF
11,TRBV29-1,NA,TRBJ1-1,NA,TGCAGCGTTGGGTTAGGGACTGAAGCTTTCTTT,CSVGLGTEAFF
15,TRBV6-5,NA,TRBJ2-7,few,TGTGCCAGCAGTTACTCGAGTCGGTACCAATCGGAGCAGTACTTC,CASSYSSRYQSEQYF
18,TRBV7-3,TRBD2,TRBJ2-1,NA,TGTGCCAGCAGCCGAACTGCGCGCCGGGAGGGGAACTACAATGAGCAGTTCTTC,CASSRTARREGNYNEQFF
14,TRBV5-1,NA,TRBJ2-3,few,TGCGCCAGCAGCTTAGGACTGCGCACAGATACGCAGTATTTT,CASSLGLRTDTQYF
18,TRBV19,TRBD2,TRBJ2-2,NA,TGTGCCAGTAGTCAGACAGTCGGACTAGCGGGTTACACCGGGGAGCTGTTTTTT,CASSQTVGLAGYTGELFF
15,TRBV7-6,NA,TRBJ2-2,NA,TGTGCCAGCAGCTTCCCGGGACAGAACACCGGGGAGCTGTTTTTT,CASSFPGQNTGELFF
16,TRBV7-6,TRBD2,TRBJ2-5,NA,TGTGCCAGCAGCTTACTGGCTAGCGGGACACAAGAGACCCAGTACTTC,CASSLLASGTQETQYF
16,TRBV25-1,NA,TRBJ1-5,NA,TGTGCCAGCAGTCCTGCCTGGGCCCATAGCAATCAGCCCCAGCATTTT,CASSPAWAHSNQPQHF
11,TRBV29-1,TRBD1,TRBJ2-7,few,TGCAGCGCACAGGGGGTCTACGAGCAGTACTTC,CSAQGVYEQYF
14,TRBV20-1,NA,TRBJ1-4,NA,TGCAGTGCTAGAGTTGCGGACGGGAATGAAAAACTGTTTTTT,CSARVADGNEKLFF
16,TRBV29-1,NA,TRBJ2-7,NA,TGCAGCGTTGAAGACCCGGACTCCCTACATGACTACGAGCAGTACTTC,CSVEDPDSLHDYEQYF
15,TRBV13,NA,TRBJ2-3,few,TGTGCCAGCAGCCTACGAGCGGTCCGCACAGATACGCAGTATTTT,CASSLRAVRTDTQYF